Listed below are T cell receptor beta chains from one sample, sequenced in a study of CD4+ T cells in melanoma. Here immunoSEQ multiplex PCR was the method, and the copy in TCRdb shows in-frame clones only, minus some. The repertoire holds 20,000 to 25,000 clones, with over 70% as singletons. The sequenced sample was cells from a culture (not recorded whether cultured in vitro). The receptor source for this set is a human donor with melanoma. Both conserved end residues are part of each CDR3. A D gene is named only where the DNA matches it firmly. Clone size, where shown, is once, few, many, or a class for clones that have expanded.

V gene: TRBV15; clone size: -; D gene: TRBD1; J gene: TRBJ2-6; CDR3 DNA: TGTGCCACCAGCAGAGAGACGGACAGGGGGTTGGTCGCTGGGGCCAACGTCCTGACTTTC; CDR3 protein: CATSRETDRGLVAGANVLTF
V gene: TRBV5-1; clone size: -; D gene: -; J gene: TRBJ2-5; CDR3 DNA: TGCGCCAGCAGCTCGGCCCCCGGAGGGGCGGGGCAGGAGACCCAGTACTTC; CDR3 protein: CASSSAPGGAGQETQYF
V gene: TRBV10-3; clone size: -; D gene: TRBD1; J gene: TRBJ1-2; CDR3 DNA: TGTGCCATCTCCGGGACAGGGAGGGGCTACACCTTC; CDR3 protein: CAISGTGRGYTF
V gene: TRBV6-1; clone size: -; D gene: -; J gene: TRBJ1-2; CDR3 DNA: TGTGCCAGCAGCGACGACAGTTCCTATGGCTACACCTTC; CDR3 protein: CASSDDSSYGYTF
V gene: TRBV11-3; clone size: -; D gene: -; J gene: TRBJ2-1; CDR3 DNA: TGTGCCAGCAGCTTCCGACCGTCAGGGGATGAGCAGTTCTTC; CDR3 protein: CASSFRPSGDEQFF
V gene: TRBV19; clone size: few; D gene: -; J gene: TRBJ2-1; CDR3 DNA: TGTGCCAGTAGTGTCCGACCTCTAGCGAACTCCTACAATGAGCAGTTCTTC; CDR3 protein: CASSVRPLANSYNEQFF
V gene: TRBV19; clone size: -; D gene: -; J gene: TRBJ1-1; CDR3 DNA: TGTGCCAGTAGTATTGTGGGCCTGGACACTGAAGCTTTCTTT; CDR3 protein: CASSIVGLDTEAFF
V gene: TRBV5-4; clone size: -; D gene: TRBD1; J gene: TRBJ1-1; CDR3 DNA: TGTGCCAGCAGCTCACGGACAGGAGCAAGCGCGGAAGCTTTCTTT; CDR3 protein: CASSSRTGASAEAFF
V gene: TRBV2; clone size: -; D gene: -; J gene: TRBJ1-2; CDR3 DNA: TGTGCCAGCATGCAGGGCGCCTATGGCTACACCTTC; CDR3 protein: CASMQGAYGYTF
V gene: TRBV7-6; clone size: -; D gene: TRBD2; J gene: TRBJ2-7; CDR3 DNA: TGTGCCAGCAGCTTAAGGTCGGGGGGGGATATCGTCTACGAGCAGTACTTC; CDR3 protein: CASSLRSGGDIVYEQYF
V gene: TRBV7-2; clone size: -; D gene: -; J gene: TRBJ1-1; CDR3 DNA: TGTGCCAGCAGCTTGCAGGGGTCGAACACTGAAGCTTTCTTT; CDR3 protein: CASSLQGSNTEAFF
V gene: TRBV6-1; clone size: -; D gene: -; J gene: TRBJ1-3; CDR3 DNA: TGTGCCAGCAGTGAAGCCGGGAGCAGGCTGTGGAACACCATATATTTT; CDR3 protein: CASSEAGSRLWNTIYF
V gene: TRBV29-1; clone size: -; D gene: -; J gene: TRBJ2-3; CDR3 DNA: TGCAGCGTCCTAGGGCTACCGAGACAGCGCACAGATACGCAGTATTTT; CDR3 protein: CSVLGLPRQRTDTQYF
V gene: TRBV6-1; clone size: -; D gene: -; J gene: TRBJ1-4; CDR3 DNA: TGTGCCAGCAGGGGGCAGTTTCCAACTAATGAAAAACTGTTTTTT; CDR3 protein: CASRGQFPTNEKLFF
V gene: TRBV9; clone size: -; D gene: -; J gene: TRBJ2-2; CDR3 DNA: TGTGCCAGCAGCGGGGGGGGCGCCCGGGAGCTGTTTTTT; CDR3 protein: CASSGGGARELFF
V gene: TRBV9; clone size: once; D gene: -; J gene: TRBJ2-1; CDR3 DNA: TGTGCCAGCAACCGACCCGGATACAATGAGCAGTTCTTC; CDR3 protein: CASNRPGYNEQFF
V gene: TRBV5-6; clone size: -; D gene: -; J gene: TRBJ1-1; CDR3 DNA: TGTGCCAGCAGCCAGGGGCTCACTTACGGAAGAGCTTTTTTT; CDR3 protein: CASSQGLTYGRAFF
V gene: TRBV15; clone size: -; D gene: -; J gene: TRBJ1-1; CDR3 DNA: TGTGCCACCAGCAGAGGGGGGGGCGAAACTATTGCCGCTTTCTTT; CDR3 protein: CATSRGGGETIAAFF
V gene: TRBV7-8; clone size: -; D gene: -; J gene: TRBJ2-5; CDR3 DNA: TGTGCCAGCATCGGAGGGGTATTAGAAGAGACCCAGTACTTC; CDR3 protein: CASIGGVLEETQYF
V gene: TRBV7-8; clone size: -; D gene: -; J gene: TRBJ2-5; CDR3 DNA: TGTGCCAGCAGACGAAAGGGTGTCCGGGGAACCTCCCAGTACTTC; CDR3 protein: CASRRKGVRGTSQYF
V gene: TRBV5-8; clone size: -; D gene: TRBD1; J gene: TRBJ1-6; CDR3 DNA: TGTGCCAGCAGTACAAGGACAGGGGATGATTCACCCCTCCACTTT; CDR3 protein: CASSTRTGDDSPLHF
V gene: TRBV15; clone size: -; D gene: -; J gene: TRBJ2-5; CDR3 DNA: TGTGCCACCAGCATCCGAGACCCGCAAGAGACCCAGTACTTC; CDR3 protein: CATSIRDPQETQYF
V gene: TRBV4-1; clone size: -; D gene: -; J gene: TRBJ1-1; CDR3 DNA: TGCGCCAGCAGCCAAGAAGGGGGTATCACTGAAGCTTTCTTT; CDR3 protein: CASSQEGGITEAFF
V gene: TRBV18; clone size: -; D gene: -; J gene: TRBJ1-1; CDR3 DNA: TGTGCCAGCTCACCACAGGGTCAGCACACTGAAGCTTTCTTT; CDR3 protein: CASSPQGQHTEAFF
V gene: TRBV28; clone size: -; D gene: TRBD1; J gene: TRBJ1-2; CDR3 DNA: TGTGCCAGCAGGGTTTCTCCGGGACAGAAAGGTTACACCTTC; CDR3 protein: CASRVSPGQKGYTF
V gene: TRBV19; clone size: -; D gene: -; J gene: TRBJ2-7; CDR3 DNA: TGTGCCAGTAGCGGATTGTTGATCGAGCAGTACTTC; CDR3 protein: CASSGLLIEQYF
V gene: TRBV4-1; clone size: -; D gene: TRBD1; J gene: TRBJ1-5; CDR3 DNA: TGCGCCAGCAGCCAAGTCTTTAACAGGGGAAGGGGGCAGCCCCAGCATTTT; CDR3 protein: CASSQVFNRGRGQPQHF
V gene: TRBV15; clone size: -; D gene: -; J gene: TRBJ1-1; CDR3 DNA: TGTGCCACCAGCATTCGACAGAACACTGAAGCTTTCTTT; CDR3 protein: CATSIRQNTEAFF
V gene: TRBV7-6; clone size: -; D gene: TRBD2; J gene: TRBJ2-7; CDR3 DNA: TGTGCCAGCAGCCGAGCGCGGGGGAGCGAGCAGTACTTC; CDR3 protein: CASSRARGSEQYF
V gene: TRBV7-2; clone size: -; D gene: TRBD1; J gene: TRBJ1-6; CDR3 DNA: TGTGCCAGCAGCCCCCGACAGGGGGGAAATTCACCCCTCCACTTT; CDR3 protein: CASSPRQGGNSPLHF
V gene: TRBV11-2; clone size: medium-sized; D gene: -; J gene: TRBJ1-3; CDR3 DNA: TGTGCCAGCAGCTCTATTACCTCTGGAAACACCATATATTTT; CDR3 protein: CASSSITSGNTIYF
V gene: TRBV11-2; clone size: -; D gene: -; J gene: TRBJ1-4; CDR3 DNA: TGTGCCAGCAGCTTCAGGGATCGGGAAAAACTGTTTTTT; CDR3 protein: CASSFRDREKLFF
V gene: TRBV6-5; clone size: once; D gene: -; J gene: TRBJ1-1; CDR3 DNA: TGTGCCAGCAGTTACGACGCCAGGGGTATCTACACTGAAGCTTTCTTT; CDR3 protein: CASSYDARGIYTEAFF
V gene: TRBV27; clone size: -; D gene: -; J gene: TRBJ2-7; CDR3 DNA: TGTGCCAGCAGTTCTGACAGGAGACACTACGAGCAGTACTTC; CDR3 protein: CASSSDRRHYEQYF
V gene: TRBV27; clone size: -; D gene: -; J gene: TRBJ1-5; CDR3 DNA: TGTGCCAGCAGTTCCAACCCGAAGGGCAGGCCCAATCAGCCCCAGCATTTT; CDR3 protein: CASSSNPKGRPNQPQHF
V gene: TRBV6-1; clone size: -; D gene: -; J gene: TRBJ1-5; CDR3 DNA: TGTGCCAGCAGGGAGCGTCAGCCCCAGCATTTT; CDR3 protein: CASRERQPQHF
V gene: TRBV27; clone size: -; D gene: -; J gene: TRBJ2-2; CDR3 DNA: TGTGCCAGCAGTTTTCGGGAGACGGGGGAGCTGTTTTTT; CDR3 protein: CASSFRETGELFF
V gene: TRBV18; clone size: -; D gene: -; J gene: TRBJ1-3; CDR3 DNA: TGTGCCAGCTCACCATCCGCAGATTTATCTGGAAACACCATATATTTT; CDR3 protein: CASSPSADLSGNTIYF
V gene: TRBV4-1; clone size: once; D gene: -; J gene: TRBJ1-1; CDR3 DNA: TGCGCCAGCAGCCAGACTCTTCTTCGGGGACCGGCTGAAGCTTTCTTT; CDR3 protein: CASSQTLLRGPAEAFF
V gene: TRBV6-1; clone size: -; D gene: TRBD1; J gene: TRBJ1-1; CDR3 DNA: TGTGCCAGCAGTAGAGAATACGGACAGGGTGAAGCTTTCTTT; CDR3 protein: CASSREYGQGEAFF
V gene: TRBV7-2; clone size: -; D gene: -; J gene: TRBJ2-7; CDR3 DNA: TGTGCCAGCAGCCGCAAAGGTTCCTACGAGCAGTACTTC; CDR3 protein: CASSRKGSYEQYF
V gene: TRBV9; clone size: -; D gene: -; J gene: TRBJ2-5; CDR3 DNA: TGTGCCAGCAGCGCTGGGCAGGTCCAAGAGACCCAGTACTTC; CDR3 protein: CASSAGQVQETQYF
V gene: TRBV7-9; clone size: -; D gene: -; J gene: TRBJ1-6; CDR3 DNA: TGTGCCAGCAGCTTAGCGGACAGTTCCTATTCACCCCTCCACTTT; CDR3 protein: CASSLADSSYSPLHF
V gene: TRBV5-5; clone size: -; D gene: TRBD1; J gene: TRBJ1-6; CDR3 DNA: TGTGCCAGCAGCTTGGGGGGAACCGGGACAGGGGATTCACCCCTCCACTTT; CDR3 protein: CASSLGGTGTGDSPLHF
V gene: TRBV10-3; clone size: once; D gene: TRBD2; J gene: TRBJ2-3; CDR3 DNA: TGTGCCATCAGTGAATTCGGGGGGGGGCCCTCAGATACGCAGTATTTT; CDR3 protein: CAISEFGGGPSDTQYF
V gene: TRBV2; clone size: -; D gene: -; J gene: TRBJ2-1; CDR3 DNA: TGTGCCACCGGGTTATCCTACAATGAGCAGTTCTTC; CDR3 protein: CATGLSYNEQFF
V gene: TRBV12-5; clone size: -; D gene: -; J gene: TRBJ1-3; CDR3 DNA: TGTGCTAGTGGTTTGGTACTGGGCAGCCATTTGGGTTCGAACACCATATATTTT; CDR3 protein: CASGLVLGSHLGSNTIYF
V gene: TRBV15; clone size: -; D gene: TRBD1; J gene: TRBJ1-2; CDR3 DNA: TGTGCCACCAGCAGCCTAGACAGGGTCGGAAATGGCTACACCTTC; CDR3 protein: CATSSLDRVGNGYTF
V gene: TRBV6-5; clone size: -; D gene: TRBD1; J gene: TRBJ1-5; CDR3 DNA: TGTGCCAGCAGACAGGACAGGTCCCCTAATCAGCCCCAGCATTTT; CDR3 protein: CASRQDRSPNQPQHF
V gene: TRBV6-1; clone size: -; D gene: -; J gene: TRBJ1-2; CDR3 DNA: TGTGCCACCACCCTGAGGAGGGCCCCCTATGGCTACACCTTC; CDR3 protein: CATTLRRAPYGYTF
V gene: TRBV7-6; clone size: -; D gene: -; J gene: TRBJ2-3; CDR3 DNA: TGTGCCAGCAGCTCCCGTAGGGCCACAGATACGCAGTATTTT; CDR3 protein: CASSSRRATDTQYF
V gene: TRBV2; clone size: -; D gene: -; J gene: TRBJ1-3; CDR3 DNA: TGTGCCAGCAGTGTTGAGGCCTCTGGAAACACCATATATTTT; CDR3 protein: CASSVEASGNTIYF